What follows describes a single T cell receptor beta chain. TCRdb's table, derived via immunoSEQ multiplex PCR, lists solely in-frame clones and lacks some. The table lists some 72,000 clones, more than 70% of them singletons. This sample was included in a study of blood T cell repertoires in COVID-19. Germline V gives CDR1 LNHDA, CDR2 SQIVND (reference sequence). The CDR3 is 16 residues long. With 0 bases removed from V and 4 bases from J, the gap between germline ends came to 13 bases. The source is a man in his fifties with COVID-19, enrolled during active disease. The chain joins TRBV19 to TRBJ2-1, with D possibly being TRBD2 (5 bases). Sequences were obtained from peripheral blood. This CDR3 reads CASSIDRERGYNEQFF. The DNA for the CDR3 is TGTGCCAGTAGTATAGATAGGGAAAGAGGGTACAATGAGCAGTTCTTC.